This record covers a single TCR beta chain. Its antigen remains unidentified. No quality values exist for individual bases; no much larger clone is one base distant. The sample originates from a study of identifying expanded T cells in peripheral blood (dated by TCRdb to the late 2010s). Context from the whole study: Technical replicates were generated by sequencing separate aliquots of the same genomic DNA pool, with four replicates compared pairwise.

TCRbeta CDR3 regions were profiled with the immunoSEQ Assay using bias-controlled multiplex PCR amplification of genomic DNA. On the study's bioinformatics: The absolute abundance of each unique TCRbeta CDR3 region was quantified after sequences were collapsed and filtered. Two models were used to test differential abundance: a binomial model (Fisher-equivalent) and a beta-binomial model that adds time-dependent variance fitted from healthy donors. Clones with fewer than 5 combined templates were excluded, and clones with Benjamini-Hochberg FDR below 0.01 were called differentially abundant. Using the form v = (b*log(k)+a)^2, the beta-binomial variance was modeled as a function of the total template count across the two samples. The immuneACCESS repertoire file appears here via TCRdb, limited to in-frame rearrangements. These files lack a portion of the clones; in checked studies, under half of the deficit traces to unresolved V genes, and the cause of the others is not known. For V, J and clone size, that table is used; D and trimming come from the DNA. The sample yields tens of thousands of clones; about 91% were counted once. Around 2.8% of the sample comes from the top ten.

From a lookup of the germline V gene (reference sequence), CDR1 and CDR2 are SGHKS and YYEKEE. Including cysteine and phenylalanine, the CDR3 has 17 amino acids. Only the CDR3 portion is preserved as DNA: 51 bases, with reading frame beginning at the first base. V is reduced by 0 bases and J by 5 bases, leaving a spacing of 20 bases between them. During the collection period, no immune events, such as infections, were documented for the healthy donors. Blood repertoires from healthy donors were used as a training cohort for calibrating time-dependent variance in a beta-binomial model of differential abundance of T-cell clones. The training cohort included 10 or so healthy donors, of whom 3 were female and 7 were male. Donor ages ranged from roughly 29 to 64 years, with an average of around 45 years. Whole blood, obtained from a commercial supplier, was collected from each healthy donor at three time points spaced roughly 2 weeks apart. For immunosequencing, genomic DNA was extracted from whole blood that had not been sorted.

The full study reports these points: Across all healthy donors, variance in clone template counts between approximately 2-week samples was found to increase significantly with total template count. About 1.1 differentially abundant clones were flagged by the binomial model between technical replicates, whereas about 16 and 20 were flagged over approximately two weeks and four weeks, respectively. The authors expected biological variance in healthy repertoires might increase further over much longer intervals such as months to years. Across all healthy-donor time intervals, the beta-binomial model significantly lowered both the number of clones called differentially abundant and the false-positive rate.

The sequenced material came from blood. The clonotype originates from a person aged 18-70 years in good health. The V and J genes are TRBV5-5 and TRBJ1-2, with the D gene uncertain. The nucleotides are TGTGCCAGCAGCTTGGCCTCCGTGCCAGAGTGGATTTATGGCTACACCTTC. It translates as CASSLASVPEWIYGYTF.